A single sample is the source of the 21 T cell receptor beta chains below, sequenced in a study of cytomegalovirus exposure and HLA in healthy donors. Amplification used 60 Vbeta primers and 13 Jbeta primers. The method was immunoSEQ multiplex PCR; TCRdb's version includes in-frame clones alone and lacks a portion of them. Counted here are 120,000 to 150,000 clones, around 80% occurring once; the ten biggest clones make up roughly 3.4%. Sequenced sample: PBMCs. These receptor sequences come from a young man in good health and CMV-seropositive.

The sample holds a few counts of this clone. The chain employs TRBV19 and TRBJ2-7, with TRBD2 as a possible D gene (5 bases). V lost 5 bases to trimming and J lost 0 bases, with 11 bases between them. Germline CDR1 and CDR2: LNHDA and SQIVND (reference sequence). The CDR3 is 14 residues long. Here the CDR3 DNA reads TGTGCCAGTAGTTTTGGAGGAAGCTCCTACGAGCAGTACTTC. Residues: CASSFGGSSYEQYF.

This sequence joins TRBV28 and TRBJ2-1; 9 nucleotides match TRBD2. The CDR3 length is 14 residues. V lost 7 bases and J lost 6; bases outside the gene matches: 7. In germline, CDR1 is MDHEN, CDR2 SYDVKM. The CDR3 nucleotides are TGTGCCAGCAACGCGGGAGGGCCTGGCAATGAGCAGTTCTTC. Protein product: CASNAGGPGNEQFF.

The V gene is TRBV27, the J gene TRBJ1-1; D unresolved. The CDR3 loop spans 13 amino acids. The ends were cut back, 5 bases at V and 7 bases at J, with 14 bases in the middle. CDR1 is MNHEY, CDR2 SMNVEV, per germline (reference sequence). The CDR3 coding sequence is TGTGCCAGCAGTCCCGGGAGTTTGGGTGAAGCTTTCTTT. It specifies CASSPGSLGEAFF.

The J gene is TRBJ2-1, the V gene TRBV6-6; 7 nucleotides match TRBD2. The germline V gene encodes CDR1 MNHNY and CDR2 SVGAGI (reference sequence). The CDR3 has 14 amino acids. After removal of 7 bases from V and 5 bases from J, the junction contained 8 bases not matched to a gene. DNA for the CDR3: TGTGCCAGCATGTGGCTAGCGGAGGACAATGAGCAGTTCTTC. Its translation is CASMWLAEDNEQFF.

Notes on this clone: The junction departs from germline at one end; a sequencing error may be responsible. The chain uses TRBV7-3 and TRBJ1-1, with D uncertain. CDR3 length: 13 amino acids. In germline, CDR1 is SGHTA, CDR2 FQGTGA. Here the CDR3 reads CASRLTRDTEAFF. The CDR3 coding sequence is TGTGCCAGCAGATTAACACGCGACACTGAAGCTTTCTTT.

The DNA for the CDR3 is TGTGCCAGCGCTACCTACGAGCAGTACTTC. Translating gives CASATYEQYF. This chain connects TRBV6-1 to TRBJ2-7; D not certain. Deletions cut 8 bases from V and 2 bases from J, with 4 bases between. Germline-derived CDR1 and CDR2 are MNHNS and SASEGT. The CDR3 totals 10 residues.

For this clone: Other DNA sequences in the same sample also yield this CDR3. The chain employs TRBV7-2 and TRBJ2-7, with a weak D call TRBD2 (8 bases). CDR1 and CDR2 (germline): SGHTA, FQGNSA. V was clipped by 5 bases and J by 3 bases, with 20 bases between them. This CDR3 is 16 amino acids long. The CDR3 DNA sequence: TGTGCCAGCAGCCCCGGGGGGGGACAGATCCTCTACGAGCAGTACTTC. It yields the protein CASSPGGGQILYEQYF. Supplemented by reference TRBV7-2 and TRBJ2-7, the full variable domain reads GAGVSQSPSNKVTEKGKDVELRCDPISGHTALYWYRQSLGQGLEFLIYFQGNSAPDKSGLPSDRFSAERTGGSVSTLTIQRTQQEDSAVYLCASSPGGGQILYEQYFGPGTRLTVT.

The V and J genes are TRBV6-1 and TRBJ1-1, with TRBD1 matching over 7 bases. Germline assignment: CDR1 MNHNS and CDR2 SASEGT. J lost 1 base, V lost 5 bases, and 4 bases had no gene match. This CDR3 comprises 14 residues. This CDR3 reads CASSWTGKNTEAFF. The CDR3 nucleotides are TGTGCCAGCAGTTGGACAGGAAAGAACACTGAAGCTTTCTTT.

As regards this clone: This sample includes further DNA sequences coding for the same CDR3. The chain has TRBV11-3 and TRBJ2-5, with 7 bases lining up with TRBD2. Per germline, CDR1 SGHNT and CDR2 YENEEA. This CDR3 has 15 amino acids. V trimming: 3 bases; J trimming: 5 bases; junction bases outside the gene matches: 9. The DNA of the CDR3 is TGTGCCAGCAGCTTTAGGAGCGGGAATAGGGAGACCCAGTACTTC. This encodes CASSFRSGNRETQYF.

The V gene is TRBV7-3, the J gene TRBJ2-1; D perhaps matches TRBD1 (6 bases). This CDR3 spans 14 amino acids. CDR1 and CDR2 from the germline V gene are SGHTA and FQGTGA. V gave up 5 bases and J gave up 9 bases, with 17 bases separating them. Here the CDR3 DNA reads TGTGCCAGCAGCCGGACAGCCCAACACAGTGAGCAGTTCTTC. It encodes CASSRTAQHSEQFF.

The chain links TRBV6-6 to TRBJ2-7; D is possibly TRBD2 (5 bases). The germline CDR1 and CDR2 sequences are MNHNY and SVGAGI (reference sequence). This CDR3 spans 13 amino acids. Trimming pared 10 bases from V and 3 bases from J, leaving 16 bases between. CDR3 in DNA: TGTGCCATCGCCGGAGGAGTCTACTACGAGCAGTACTTC. Translating gives CAIAGGVYYEQYF.

The chain combines TRBV18 with TRBJ1-1; D uncertain. The V end lost 2 bases, the J end lost 0 bases, and 13 bases lay between the germline ends. The CDR3 sequence is 16 residues long. Germline V CDR1 and CDR2: KGHSH, LQKENI. The CDR3 DNA reads as TGTGCCAGCTCACCAGGAGTAATGGCAATGAACACTGAAGCTTTCTTT. It yields the protein CASSPGVMAMNTEAFF.

The V call is TRBV29-1, the J call TRBJ1-5; unclear D gene. CDR1 is SQVTM and CDR2 is ANQGSEA in the germline V gene. The V end lost 7 bases, the J end lost 3 bases, and 10 bases lay between the germline ends. The CDR3 extends over 12 amino acids. This CDR3 is CSAGGNNQPQHF. Here the CDR3 DNA reads TGCAGCGCCGGAGGGAACAATCAGCCCCAGCATTTT.

This clone was seen only once. The chain carries TRBV5-1 and TRBJ1-4, with TRBD1 matching 8 bases. Trimming at V came to 2 bases and at J to 4 bases, leaving 4 bases not matched to a gene. There are 15 residues in the CDR3. Germline loops: CDR1 SGHRS, CDR2 YFSETQ. CDR3 nucleotide sequence: TGCGCCAGCAGCTTCAACAGGGGGGTTAATGAAAAACTGTTTTTT. Encoded protein: CASSFNRGVNEKLFF.

The V gene is TRBV15, the J gene TRBJ2-7; D is possibly TRBD1 (6 bases). The germline CDR1 and CDR2 sequences are LNHNV and YYDKDF (reference sequence). V was clipped by 5 bases and J by 4 bases, with 15 bases between them. The CDR3 is made up of 14 amino acids. For the CDR3, the DNA is TGTGCCACCAGCGACGACAGGAGACCTTACGAGCAGTACTTC. Protein: CATSDDRRPYEQYF.

The V call is TRBV23-1, the J call TRBJ2-3; a possible D gene is TRBD2 (5 bases). TRBV23-1 is assigned to the ORF class and has an uncertain function. V lost 5 bases, J lost 0 bases, and 15 bases lay in between. The CDR3 sequence is 16 residues long. The CDR3 DNA is TGCGCCAGCAGTAAGAGAAGCGGCCTTAGCACAGATACGCAGTATTTT. It encodes CASSKRSGLSTDTQYF.

This rearrangement joins TRBV7-8 to TRBJ2-5, with D maybe TRBD1 (6 bases). This CDR3 has 14 amino acids. Trimming shortened V by 1 base and J by 4 bases, and 10 bases separated the two germline ends. In germline, CDR1 is SGHVS, CDR2 FQNEAQ. CDR3 coding DNA: TGTGCCAGCAGCTTAGGTGGGGGCGGAGAGACCCAGTACTTC. This sequence encodes CASSLGGGGETQYF.

The chain employs TRBV19 and TRBJ1-5, with a possible D match to TRBD1 (6 bases). The CDR3 is 14 residues long. V was trimmed by 6 bases and J by 4 bases, leaving 13 bases between them. Germline V gene data show CDR1 as LNHDA and CDR2 as SQIVND (reference sequence). CDR3 region: CASSFGTLNQPQHF. For the CDR3, the DNA is TGTGCCAGTAGCTTCGGGACATTGAATCAGCCCCAGCATTTT.

The chain carries TRBV2 and TRBJ1-2; no definite D call. Trimming shortened V by 1 base and J by 8 bases, and 8 bases separated the two germline ends. CDR3 length: 12 amino acids. Germline values: CDR1 SNHLY, CDR2 FYNNEI. CDR3 sequence reads: CASSEVFSGYTF. The DNA of the CDR3 is TGTGCCAGCAGTGAAGTTTTCTCGGGCTACACCTTC.

The rearrangement links TRBV28 to TRBJ2-7; D is ambiguous. Germline-derived CDR1 and CDR2 are MDHEN and SYDVKM. The CDR3 length is 16 residues. Trimming removed 4 bases from V and 1 base from J, with 17 bases in between. The CDR3 region is CASSSSRPGNSYEQYF. The CDR3 bases are TGTGCCAGCAGTTCCTCGCGCCCCGGTAATTCCTACGAGCAGTACTTC.

The V and J genes are TRBV19 and TRBJ1-2; D is perhaps TRBD1 (6 bases). The germline CDR1 and CDR2 sequences are LNHDA and SQIVND (reference sequence). Between the trimmed V and J ends, which lost 7 bases and 3 bases, there was a span of 12 bases. The CDR3 is 13 residues long. Written as DNA, the CDR3 is TGTGCCAGTAAGCGGGGGGCGGACTATGGCTACACCTTC. This encodes CASKRGADYGYTF.